A selection of T cell receptor beta chains follows, all from one sample in a study of tumor-infiltrating lymphocytes in primary liver carcinoma. TCRdb re-called the multiplex PCR reads through MiXCR, storing one row per CDR3 protein. The data hold about 200,000 distinct CDR3 sequences, with roughly 61% observed a single time. Sequenced input: peripheral blood. These receptors all stem from a woman aged 55-69 years with primary liver carcinoma and hepatitis B virus infection. Each CDR3 is given with its conserved first and last residue. The D gene is left open where the match is weak. Clone size is not always given. Where it is, it says once, few, many or a class for expanded clones.

NA	NA	TRBJ2-7	TRBV11-2	TGTGCCAGCAGCTTTGGTTCCCCCTACGAGCAGTACTTC	CASSFGSPYEQYF
few	NA	TRBJ2-3	TRBV5-1	TGCGCCAGCAGCTTGCGGCCGGGATCCGATACGCAGTATTTT	CASSLRPGSDTQYF
NA	NA	TRBJ1-1	TRBV28	TGTGCCAGCAGTCTCCTACGACACGACCGGCGAACTGAAACTTTCTTT	CASSLLRHDRRTETFF
many	TRBD2	TRBJ2-7	TRBV6-1	TGTGCCAGCAGACTCCTAGCGGGAGTGGAGCAGTACTTC	CASRLLAGVEQYF
NA	TRBD2	TRBJ2-2	TRBV11-3	TGTGCCAGCAGCGGCTATCCCGTGACTAGCCTTCTGAACACCGGGGAGCTGTTTTTT	CASSGYPVTSLLNTGELFF
NA	NA	TRBJ2-5	TRBV11-2	TGTGACAGCAGCCCCCCGTGGACAATGGAGATCCAGTACTTC	CDSSPPWTMEIQYF
NA	NA	TRBJ2-1	TRBV6-6	TGTACCAGCAGTTACTTCAGACAGAAGGGTGGCAATGAGCAGTTCTTC	CTSSYFRQKGGNEQFF
NA	TRBD1	TRBJ1-2	TRBV4-2	TGTGCCAGCAGCCCCACCGGGACAGCGTCCTTTGGCTACACCTTC	CASSPTGTASFGYTF
many	TRBD1	TRBJ1-4	TRBV11-3	TGTGCCAGCAGCTTATCGGGACAGGGAACTGAAAAACTGTTTTTT	CASSLSGQGTEKLFF
many	TRBD1	TRBJ1-2	TRBV6-5	TGTGCCACCCAGGGCAGGGGGCGCCTCTATGACTATGGCTACACCTTC	CATQGRGRLYDYGYTF
medium-sized	NA	TRBJ2-7	TRBV6-5	TGTGCCAGCAGTTACTCGGGTAGTTCCGAGCAGTACTTC	CASSYSGSSEQYF
many	TRBD1	TRBJ1-1	TRBV5-1	TGCGCCAGCAGGACAGGGGACATGAACACTGAAGCTTTCTTT	CASRTGDMNTEAFF
many	TRBD2	TRBJ2-1	TRBV12-3/TRBV12-4	TGTGCCAGCAGTTCATTACTAGCGGAGGGGAATGAGCAGTTCTTC	CASSSLLAEGNEQFF
few	TRBD2	TRBJ2-1	TRBV28	TGTGCCAGCAGTTTGGGGGCGGGAGGGCCCAATGAGCAGTTCTTC	CASSLGAGGPNEQFF
NA	NA	TRBJ2-5	TRBV11-3	TGTGCCAGGAGTCCCCGGATGGGGACCCAGTACTTC	CARSPRMGTQYF
NA	NA	TRBJ1-1	TRBV11-3	TGTGCCAGCAGCTTAGAAGGCAGGCCCGAGGCTGAAGCTTTCTTT	CASSLEGRPEAEAFF
few	NA	TRBJ2-1	TRBV5-1	TGCGCCAGCAGCATCATGACAGTCGGTTCGTCCGGTGAGCAGTTCTTC	CASSIMTVGSSGEQFF
once	NA	TRBJ2-1	TRBV11-2	TGTGCCTGCAGCCCTGGCCTAACTAAGCAGTTCTTC	CACSPGLTKQFF
NA	NA	TRBJ2-3	TRBV6-1	TGTGCCAGCAACCCAGACAGGCGGAACACAGATACGCAGTTTTTT	CASNPDRRNTDTQFF
NA	NA	TRBJ1-3	TRBV28	TGTGCCAGCAGTTTTCGACGGGATCGGGCGAACACCATATATTTT	CASSFRRDRANTIYF
few	TRBD1	TRBJ2-2	TRBV11-2	TGTGCCAGCAACAACGACAGGGTTTCATACACGTGGGAGCTGTTTTTT	CASNNDRVSYTWELFF
many	NA	TRBJ2-3	TRBV11-2	TGTGCCAGCAGCTGGGGGTCAGATACGCAGTATTTT	CASSWGSDTQYF
NA	NA	TRBJ2-5	TRBV13	TGTGCCAGCAGCTTAGAATGGGGATGGGGGACCCAGTACTTC	CASSLEWGWGTQYF
once	NA	TRBJ2-1	TRBV12-3/TRBV12-4	TGTGCCAGCAGTTTACGTGAGGATGAGCAGCTCTTC	CASSLREDEQLF
few	NA	TRBJ2-7	TRBV10-1	TGCGCCAGCAGTGAGGCTCAGCTGGCAGGGGCTAGCGAGCAGTACTTC	CASSEAQLAGASEQYF
many	TRBD2	TRBJ2-3	TRBV4-1	TGCGCCAGCAGCCCCCTGGGACTAGCGGAAACAGATACGCAGTATTTT	CASSPLGLAETDTQYF